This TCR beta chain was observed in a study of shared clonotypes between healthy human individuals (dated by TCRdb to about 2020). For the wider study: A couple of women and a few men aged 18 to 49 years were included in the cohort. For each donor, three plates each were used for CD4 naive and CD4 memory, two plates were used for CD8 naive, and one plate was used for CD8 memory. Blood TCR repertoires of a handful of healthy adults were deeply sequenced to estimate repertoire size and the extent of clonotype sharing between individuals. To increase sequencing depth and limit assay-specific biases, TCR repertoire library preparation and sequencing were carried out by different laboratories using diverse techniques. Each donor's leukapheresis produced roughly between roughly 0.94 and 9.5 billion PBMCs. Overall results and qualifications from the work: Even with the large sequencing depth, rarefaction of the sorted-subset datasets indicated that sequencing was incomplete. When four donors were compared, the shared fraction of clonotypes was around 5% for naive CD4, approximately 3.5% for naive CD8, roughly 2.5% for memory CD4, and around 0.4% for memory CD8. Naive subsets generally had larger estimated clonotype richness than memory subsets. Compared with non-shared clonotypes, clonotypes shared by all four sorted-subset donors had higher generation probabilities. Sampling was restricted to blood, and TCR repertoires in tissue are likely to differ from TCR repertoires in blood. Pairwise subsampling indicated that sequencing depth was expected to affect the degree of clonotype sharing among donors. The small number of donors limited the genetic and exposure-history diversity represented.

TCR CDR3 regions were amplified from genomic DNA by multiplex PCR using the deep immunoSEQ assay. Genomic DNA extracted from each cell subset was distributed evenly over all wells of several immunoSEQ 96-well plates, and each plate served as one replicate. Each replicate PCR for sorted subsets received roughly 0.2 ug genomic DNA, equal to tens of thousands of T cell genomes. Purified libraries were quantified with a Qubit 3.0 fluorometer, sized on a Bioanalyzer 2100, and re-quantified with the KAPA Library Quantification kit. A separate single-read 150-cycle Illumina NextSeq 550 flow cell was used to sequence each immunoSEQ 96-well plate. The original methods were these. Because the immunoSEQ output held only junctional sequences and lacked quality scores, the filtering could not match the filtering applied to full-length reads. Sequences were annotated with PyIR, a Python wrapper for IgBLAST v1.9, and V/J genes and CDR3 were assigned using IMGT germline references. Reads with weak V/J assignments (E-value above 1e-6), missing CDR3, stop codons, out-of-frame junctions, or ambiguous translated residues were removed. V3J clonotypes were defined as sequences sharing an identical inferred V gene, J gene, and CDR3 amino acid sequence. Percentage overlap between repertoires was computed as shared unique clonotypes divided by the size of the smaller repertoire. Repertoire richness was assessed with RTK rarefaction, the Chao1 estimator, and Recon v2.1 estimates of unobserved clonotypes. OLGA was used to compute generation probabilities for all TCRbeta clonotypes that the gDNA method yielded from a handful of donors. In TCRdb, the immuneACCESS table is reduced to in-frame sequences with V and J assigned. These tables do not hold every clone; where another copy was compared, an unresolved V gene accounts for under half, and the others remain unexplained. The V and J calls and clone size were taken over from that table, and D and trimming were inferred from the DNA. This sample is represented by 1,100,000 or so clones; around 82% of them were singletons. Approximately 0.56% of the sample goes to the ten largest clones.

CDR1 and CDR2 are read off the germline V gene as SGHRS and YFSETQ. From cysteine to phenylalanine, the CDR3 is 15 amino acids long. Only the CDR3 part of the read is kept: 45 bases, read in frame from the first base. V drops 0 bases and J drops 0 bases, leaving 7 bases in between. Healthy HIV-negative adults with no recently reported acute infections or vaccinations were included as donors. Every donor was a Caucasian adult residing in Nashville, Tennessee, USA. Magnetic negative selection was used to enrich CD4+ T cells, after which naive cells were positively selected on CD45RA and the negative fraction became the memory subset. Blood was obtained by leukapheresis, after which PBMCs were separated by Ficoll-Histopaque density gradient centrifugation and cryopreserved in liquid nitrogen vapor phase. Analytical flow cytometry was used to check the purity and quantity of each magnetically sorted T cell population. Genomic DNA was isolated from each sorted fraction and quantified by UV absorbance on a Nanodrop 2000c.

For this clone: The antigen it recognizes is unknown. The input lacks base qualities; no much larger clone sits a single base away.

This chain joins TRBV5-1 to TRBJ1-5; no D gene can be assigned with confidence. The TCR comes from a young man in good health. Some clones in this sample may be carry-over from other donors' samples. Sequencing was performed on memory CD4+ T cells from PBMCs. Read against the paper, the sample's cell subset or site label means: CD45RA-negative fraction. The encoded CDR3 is CASSLDPISNQPQHF. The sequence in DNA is TGCGCCAGCAGCTTGGACCCAATTAGCAATCAGCCCCAGCATTTT.